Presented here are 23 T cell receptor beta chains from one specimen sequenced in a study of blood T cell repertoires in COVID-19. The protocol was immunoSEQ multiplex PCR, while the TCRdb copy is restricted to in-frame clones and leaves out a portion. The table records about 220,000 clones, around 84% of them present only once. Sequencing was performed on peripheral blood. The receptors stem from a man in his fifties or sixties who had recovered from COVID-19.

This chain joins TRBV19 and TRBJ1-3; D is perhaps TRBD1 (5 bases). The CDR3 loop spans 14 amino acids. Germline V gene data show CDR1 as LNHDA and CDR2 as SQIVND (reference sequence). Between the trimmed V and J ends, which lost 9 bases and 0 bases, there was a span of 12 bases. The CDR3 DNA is TGTGCCAGCCAAACAGGAGCCTCTGGAAACACCATATATTTT. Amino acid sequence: CASQTGASGNTIYF. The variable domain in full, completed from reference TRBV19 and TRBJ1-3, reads DGGITQSPKYLFRKEGQNVTLSCEQNLNHDAMYWYRQDPGQGLRLIYYSQIVNDFQKGDIAEGYSVSREKKESFPLTVTSAQKNPTAFYLCASQTGASGNTIYFGEGSWLTVV.

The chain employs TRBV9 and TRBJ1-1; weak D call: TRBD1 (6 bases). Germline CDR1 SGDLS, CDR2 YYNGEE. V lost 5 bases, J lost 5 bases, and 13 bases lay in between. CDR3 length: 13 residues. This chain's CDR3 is CASSTGFQTEAFF. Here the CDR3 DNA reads TGTGCCAGCAGTACAGGGTTCCAAACTGAAGCTTTCTTT.

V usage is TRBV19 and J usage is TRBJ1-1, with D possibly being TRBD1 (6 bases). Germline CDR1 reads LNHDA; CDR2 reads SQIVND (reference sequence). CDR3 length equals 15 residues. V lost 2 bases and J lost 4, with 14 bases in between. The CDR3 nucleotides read TGTGCCAGTAGTATATCGGGGGGGCTAGGCACTGAAGCTTTCTTT. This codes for CASSISGGLGTEAFF.

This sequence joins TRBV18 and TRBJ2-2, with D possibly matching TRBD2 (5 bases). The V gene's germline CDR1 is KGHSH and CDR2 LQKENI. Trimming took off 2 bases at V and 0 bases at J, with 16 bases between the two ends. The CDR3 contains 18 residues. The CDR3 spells CASSPRAQAVANTGELFF. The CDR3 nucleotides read TGTGCCAGCTCACCAAGAGCACAAGCGGTCGCGAACACCGGGGAGCTGTTTTTT. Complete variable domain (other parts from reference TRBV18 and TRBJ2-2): NAGVMQNPRHLVRRRGQEARLRCSPMKGHSHVYWYRQLPEEGLKFMVYLQKENIIDESGMPKERFSAEFPKEGPSILRIQQVVRGDSAAYFCASSPRAQAVANTGELFFGEGSRLTVL.

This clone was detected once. CDR3 residues: CASSLGMGQGFSPLHF. CDR3 DNA: TGTGCCAGCAGCCTAGGGATGGGACAGGGTTTTTCACCCCTCCACTTT. V is TRBV11-2 and J is TRBJ1-6; 9 nucleotides agree with TRBD1. The junction had 11 bases not matched to a gene; V was cut back by 5 bases and J by 9 bases. This CDR3 contains 16 residues. Looked up from germline, CDR1 is SGHAT and CDR2 is FQNNGV.

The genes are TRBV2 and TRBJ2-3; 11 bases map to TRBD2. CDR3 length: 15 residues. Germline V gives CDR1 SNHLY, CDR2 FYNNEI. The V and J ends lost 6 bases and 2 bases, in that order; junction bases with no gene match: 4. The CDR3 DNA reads TGTGCCAGCAGACGGACTAGCGGGTACACAGATACGCAGTATTTT. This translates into CASRRTSGYTDTQYF.

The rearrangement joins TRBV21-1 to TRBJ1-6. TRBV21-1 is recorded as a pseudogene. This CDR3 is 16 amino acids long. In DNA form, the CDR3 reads TGTGCCAGCAGCAAAAAGGATCCGGGGTTGGGGTCACCCCTCCACTTT. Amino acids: CASSKKDPGLGSPLHF.

The CDR3 coding sequence is TGTGCCAGCAGACCGGGACAGGGGGCGCCCGAGCAGTACTTC. It encodes CASRPGQGAPEQYF. The chain recombines TRBV2 with TRBJ2-7; TRBD1 matches at 12 bases. The CDR3 is 14 amino acids. Germline-derived CDR1 and CDR2 are SNHLY and FYNNEI. Trimming removed 6 bases from V and 6 bases from J; junction bases left unmatched: 6.

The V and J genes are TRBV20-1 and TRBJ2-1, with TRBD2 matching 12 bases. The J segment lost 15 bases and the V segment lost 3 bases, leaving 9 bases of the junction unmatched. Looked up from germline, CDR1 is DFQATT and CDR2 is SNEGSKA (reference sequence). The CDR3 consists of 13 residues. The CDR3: CSASSSGRAFLFF. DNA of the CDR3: TGCAGTGCTAGTTCTAGCGGGAGGGCCTTTTTGTTCTTC.

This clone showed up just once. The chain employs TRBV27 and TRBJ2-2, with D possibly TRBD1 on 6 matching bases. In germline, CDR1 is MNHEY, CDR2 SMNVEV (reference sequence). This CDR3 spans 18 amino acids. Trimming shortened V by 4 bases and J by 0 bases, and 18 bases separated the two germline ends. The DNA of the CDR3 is TGTGCCAGCAGTTCCCGGCCTCCGGGACACACGAACACCGGGGAGCTGTTTTTT. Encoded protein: CASSSRPPGHTNTGELFF.

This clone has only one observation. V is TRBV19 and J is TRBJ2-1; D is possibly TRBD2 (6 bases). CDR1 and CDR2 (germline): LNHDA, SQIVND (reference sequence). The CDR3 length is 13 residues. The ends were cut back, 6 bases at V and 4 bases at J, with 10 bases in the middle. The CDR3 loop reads CASSGSRYNEQFF. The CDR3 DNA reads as TGTGCCAGTAGCGGGAGTCGGTACAATGAGCAGTTCTTC.

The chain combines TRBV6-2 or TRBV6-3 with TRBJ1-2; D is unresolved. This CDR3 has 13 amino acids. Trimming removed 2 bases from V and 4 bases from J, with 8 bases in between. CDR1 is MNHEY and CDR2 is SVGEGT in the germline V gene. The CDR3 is CASSYEGSYGYTF. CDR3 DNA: TGTGCCAGCAGTTACGAGGGATCCTATGGCTACACCTTC.

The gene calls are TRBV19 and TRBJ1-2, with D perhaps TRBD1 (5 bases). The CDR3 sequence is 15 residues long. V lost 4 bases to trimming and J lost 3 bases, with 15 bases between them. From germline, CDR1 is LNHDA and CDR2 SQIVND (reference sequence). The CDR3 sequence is CASSTKDTSDYGYTF. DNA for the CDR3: TGTGCCAGTAGTACCAAGGACACTTCTGACTATGGCTACACCTTC.

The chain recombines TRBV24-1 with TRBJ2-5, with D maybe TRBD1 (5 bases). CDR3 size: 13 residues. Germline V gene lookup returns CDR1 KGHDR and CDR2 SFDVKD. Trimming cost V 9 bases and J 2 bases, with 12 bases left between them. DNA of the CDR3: TGTGCCACCTCCTTGGGGCAGCAAGAGACCCAGTACTTC. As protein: CATSLGQQETQYF.

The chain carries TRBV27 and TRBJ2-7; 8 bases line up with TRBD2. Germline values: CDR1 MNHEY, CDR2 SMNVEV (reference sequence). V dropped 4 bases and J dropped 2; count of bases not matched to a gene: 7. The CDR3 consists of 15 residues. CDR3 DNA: TGTGCCAGCAGTTCCAACTCCGGGGGGGCCTACGAGCAGTACTTC. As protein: CASSSNSGGAYEQYF.

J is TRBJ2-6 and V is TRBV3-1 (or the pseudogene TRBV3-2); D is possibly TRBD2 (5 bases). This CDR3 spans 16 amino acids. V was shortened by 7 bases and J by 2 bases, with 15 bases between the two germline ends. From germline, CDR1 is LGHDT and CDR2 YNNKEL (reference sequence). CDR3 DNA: TGTGCCAGCACCCCTCGGGGTGGGGCTGGGGCCAACGTCCTGACTTTC. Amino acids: CASTPRGGAGANVLTF.

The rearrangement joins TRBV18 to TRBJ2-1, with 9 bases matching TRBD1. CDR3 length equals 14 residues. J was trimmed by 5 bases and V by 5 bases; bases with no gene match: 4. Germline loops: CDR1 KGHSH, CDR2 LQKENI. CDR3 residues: CASSADRGDNEQFF. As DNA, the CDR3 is TGTGCCAGCTCAGCCGACAGGGGGGACAATGAGCAGTTCTTC.

The chain's CDR3 is CASSQDSGTEETQYF. CDR3 nucleotide sequence: TGTGCCAGCAGCCAAGACTCCGGGACTGAAGAGACCCAGTACTTC. The chain has TRBV3-1 (or the pseudogene TRBV3-2) and TRBJ2-5, with TRBD2 as a possible D gene (6 bases). CDR3 length: 15 residues. Germline values: CDR1 LGHDT, CDR2 YNNKEL (reference sequence). The V and J ends lost 0 bases and 3 bases respectively, with 11 bases between them.

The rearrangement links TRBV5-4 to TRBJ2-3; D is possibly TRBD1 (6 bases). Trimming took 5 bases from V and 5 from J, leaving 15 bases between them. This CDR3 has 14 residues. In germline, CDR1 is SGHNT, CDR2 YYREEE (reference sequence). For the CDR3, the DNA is TGTGCCAGCAGTCCCCCTCTACAGGGAGATACGCAGTATTTT. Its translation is CASSPPLQGDTQYF.

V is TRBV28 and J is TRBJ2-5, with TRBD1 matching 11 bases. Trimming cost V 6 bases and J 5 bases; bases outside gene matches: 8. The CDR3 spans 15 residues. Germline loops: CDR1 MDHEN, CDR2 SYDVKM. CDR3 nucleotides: TGTGCCAGCAGCCCGGACAGGGGGCGGTCGGAGACCCAGTACTTC. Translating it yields CASSPDRGRSETQYF.

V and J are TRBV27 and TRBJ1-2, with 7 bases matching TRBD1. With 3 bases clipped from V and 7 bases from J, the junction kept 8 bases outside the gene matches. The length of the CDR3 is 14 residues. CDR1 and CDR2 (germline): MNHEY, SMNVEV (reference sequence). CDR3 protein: CASSLRTGEAGYTF. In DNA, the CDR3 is TGTGCCAGCAGTTTGCGAACAGGGGAGGCTGGCTACACCTTC.

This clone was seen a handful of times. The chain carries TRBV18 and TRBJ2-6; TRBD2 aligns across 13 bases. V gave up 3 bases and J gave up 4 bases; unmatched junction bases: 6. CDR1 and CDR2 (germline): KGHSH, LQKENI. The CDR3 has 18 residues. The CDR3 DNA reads TGTGCCAGCTCACCTAGGACTAGCGGGAGTACCGGGGCCAACGTCCTGACTTTC. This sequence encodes CASSPRTSGSTGANVLTF.

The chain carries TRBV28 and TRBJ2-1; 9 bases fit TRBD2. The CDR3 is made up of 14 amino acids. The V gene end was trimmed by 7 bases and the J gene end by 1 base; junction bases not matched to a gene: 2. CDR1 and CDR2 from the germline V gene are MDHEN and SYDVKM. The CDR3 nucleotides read TGTGCCAGCATCGCGGGAGGGTCCTACAATGAGCAGTTCTTC. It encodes CASIAGGSYNEQFF.